Shown below are 5 T cell receptor beta chains from a single sample sequenced in a study of beta chain features in type 1 diabetes. The study reverse transcribed the entire isolated RNA, so it sequenced expressed TCRB transcripts. Data came from immunoSEQ multiplex PCR; TCRdb stores just in-frame clones and leaves some out. The data show over 150,000 clones, about 12% seen once. The material sequenced was central memory CD4+ T cells from blood. These receptors all stem from a young woman in good health.

This clone was recorded a few times. The rearrangement links TRBV27 to TRBJ2-7; 9 bases align to TRBD2. This CDR3 comprises 16 residues. J lost 2 bases, V lost 5 bases, and 10 bases had no gene match. Germline values: CDR1 MNHEY, CDR2 SMNVEV (reference sequence). The CDR3 DNA sequence: TGTGCCAGCAGTCACTCCTCAGCGGGAGGTCCCTACGAGCAGTACTTC. It is translated as CASSHSSAGGPYEQYF.

The chain couples TRBV6-6 to TRBJ1-1, with D possibly being TRBD1 (5 bases). Germline-derived CDR1 and CDR2 are MNHNY and SVGAGI (reference sequence). This CDR3 contains 15 residues. V was shortened by 6 bases and J by 9 bases, with 23 bases between the two germline ends. CDR3 sequence (DNA): TGTGCCAGCAGACCTATCGGAGGGACTGGTCTACAAGCTTTCTTT. Translated, it gives CASRPIGGTGLQAFF.

The chain has TRBV28 and TRBJ1-1; no definite D call. The germline V gene has CDR1 MDHEN and CDR2 SYDVKM. The CDR3 spans 12 residues. V was trimmed by 1 base and J by 8 bases, leaving 8 bases between them. The CDR3 loop reads CASSLYPREAFF. Here the CDR3 DNA reads TGTGCCAGCAGTTTATACCCTAGAGAAGCTTTCTTT.

The chain is built from TRBV7-3 and TRBJ1-4, with TRBD1 matching over 7 bases. CDR3 size: 14 residues. V gave up 5 bases and J gave up 4 bases; unmatched junction bases: 4. Germline-derived CDR1 and CDR2 are SGHTA and FQGTGA. CDR3 nucleotides: TGTGCCAGCAGCCTCAACAGGGGTAATGAAAAACTGTTTTTT. This codes for CASSLNRGNEKLFF.

V usage is TRBV11-2 and J usage is TRBJ2-3; 7 nucleotides line up with TRBD2. V shed 5 bases, J shed 0 bases, and the junction held 2 bases outside the gene matches. The CDR3 is 14 residues long. Germline values: CDR1 SGHAT, CDR2 FQNNGV. The CDR3 loop reads CASSTGGSTDTQYF. CDR3 bases: TGTGCCAGCAGCACCGGGGGGAGCACAGATACGCAGTATTTT.